This T cell receptor (beta chain) derives from a study of cytomegalovirus exposure and HLA in healthy donors (dated by TCRdb to about 2017). At the level of the whole study: According to an earlier analysis of around 600 of the donors, 150 million to 200 million T cells yielded 95 million to 140 million unique TCR beta sequences and roughly 280 Gb of sequence data. Approximately 300 gigabases of sequencing data and roughly 81 million unique TCR sequences made up an early release that covered about 640 HLA-typed donors. Of the approximately 400 genotyped donors, around 81% fell in the genetic ancestry cluster associated with self-reported Caucasian donors. The study was designed to test whether signatures of past pathogen exposure could be identified by cataloging public T cell receptors. Using immunosequencing, the study profiled T cell repertoires from some 670 subjects and related those repertoires to cytomegalovirus serostatus. Besides the first cohort of roughly 700 subjects, a separate validation cohort made up of some 110 different subjects was used. High-throughput TCR immunosequencing, statistical association of individual TCRs with disease status, and machine learning were combined to predict cytomegalovirus infection status. To study patterns of TCR occurrence, a later analysis re-analyzed previously published TCR beta repertoires from around 670 donors and added high-resolution HLA genotyping. In the later analysis, no new phenotypic data were used to find candidate immune exposures; instead, reliance was placed on TCR beta sequences and their occurrence across donors. An earlier analysis of 450 to 750 of the donors used high-throughput TCR beta sequencing to judge whether each TCR beta V gene segment behaved as functional or pseudogenic. Donor age, sex, ethnicity and CMV serostatus were compiled together with the repertoire data. A later genetic analysis took genome-wide SNP genotypes for about 65% of the 666 donors and used that subset as a discovery cohort. All discovery cohort repertoires had been generated on a single sequencing platform. Class I and class II HLA loci were covered by the typing at four-digit resolution. The number of typed donors differed by locus: about 629-630 for A, B, C, DRB1 and DQB1; 522 for DQA1; some 590 for DPA1; and around 450 for DPB1. Roughly five DR-DQ haplotypes were handled as single units for association and clustering, since linkage in the cohort was strong. Among 398 genotyped donors of the cohort, an average of about 240,000 unique TCR beta nucleotide sequences were sequenced per donor, roughly a sixth of them non-productive. What the research found in general, with its limitations: A later analysis found that HLA-associated TCR beta chains were more clonally expanded and had lower generation probabilities than equally common non-associated chains. In a later analysis, TCR association rates were found to vary across HLA loci, with the most associated TCRs seen for DRB1 alleles and the fewest for HLA-C alleles. The presence/absence analyses assumed that sequencing depth was roughly uniform across donors, and that assumption may not be true. Most TCR sequences were seen in very few donors, while some public TCRs were found in many individuals. Compared with the roughly 700-donor mean, donors in an Asian-associated ancestry cluster had fewer N-insertions in productive TCRs, according to a later genetic analysis. Linkage disequilibrium might explain the correlated functional status among segregating V segments, but an unknown experimental factor could not be excluded. Strong co-occurrence of HLA alleles, especially DR and DQ, made assigning TCR associations to individual alleles difficult. Specific HLA alleles were associated with roughly 16,000 TCR beta sequences at a false discovery rate of 0.05 in a later analysis. Three of the identified cytomegalovirus-associated TCR beta chains were confirmed in vitro to be specific for cytomegalovirus antigens. In the study, 164 TCR beta chains were listed as associated with cytomegalovirus. A later analysis reported that several top co-occurrence clusters appeared linked to parvovirus B19, influenza, CMV and Epstein-Barr virus. In both the original and validation cohorts, the classifier was reported to diagnose cytomegalovirus status with high specificity and sensitivity. Immune exposure information for the cohort was limited to CMV serostatus. A further reported finding was that TCR beta sequences accurately predicted the HLA-A and HLA-B alleles for most subjects in the first cohort. In a later analysis, most CMV-associated TCR beta chains were found to appear HLA-restricted, with HLA associations seemingly driven largely by CMV exposure. The authors suggested that the approach could potentially be generalized to other disease states and immunological phenotypes. In an earlier analysis of over 550 of the donors, most TCR beta V segments were observed in productive rearrangements about 87% or about 30% of the time, broadly matching IMGT annotations. A later genetic analysis associated a missense DCLRE1C variant with V-gene and J-gene trimming of TCR beta chains, and an independent cohort replicated the association. About 17 rarely observed V segments, including chromosome 9 orphons, were excluded from the earlier analysis of several hundred of the donors because counts were too low. Because HLA typing was unavailable for some donors at each locus, only the typed subset was used in association tests. A cluster of highly shared sequence variants was judged likely to represent a technical artifact of the sequencing pipeline. This cohort had only TCR beta chains sequenced, and the lack of alpha or paired-chain data limited which features could be detected.

In total, 666 healthy bone marrow donors made up the cohort. At the time of sampling, all cohort members were nominally healthy, though unrecorded immune exposures were likely present. The donor was CMV seropositive and belonged to the group of 250 to 350 seropositive cohort members. A peripheral blood sample was provided by each donor, and peripheral blood mononuclear cells were used for TCR beta sequencing. Genomic DNA extraction from the blood cell samples was performed with the Qiagen DNeasy Blood Extraction Kit. Receptors were amplified or captured by the immunoSEQ multiplex PCR assay. The multiplex PCR relied on a mix of 60 forward primers for TCR Vbeta segments and 13 reverse primers for TCR Jbeta segments. Amplification of the CDR3 region of rearranged TCR beta genes was performed with a multiplex PCR assay on genomic DNA. Amplified TCR beta libraries were sequenced as 87-base-pair reads on the Illumina HiSeq System. The paper's processing steps were these. In a later analysis, approximately 74 million unique TCR beta chains were counted across the roughly 700 repertoires, and approximately 9.9 million of these chains were shared by at least two donors. Raw reads were error-corrected and collapsed into unique sequences with a nearest-neighbor algorithm that merged closely related sequences to remove PCR and sequencing errors. V, D and J gene segments were assigned by aligning CDR3 sequences to IMGT reference sequences. For a sequence to be retained, a match of at least six nucleotides was required to both a V gene segment and a J gene segment. A rearrangement was called productive if the CDR3 had no stop codons and remained in frame with V and J, and every other rearrangement was called non-productive. CDR3 was defined by IMGT convention, running from the second conserved V-encoded cysteine to the conserved J-encoded phenylalanine. The earlier analysis of 500 to 600 of the donors excluded sequences that lacked an unambiguous match to a single V gene segment. An earlier analysis of several hundred of the donors called V segments functional above 56.7% productive rearrangements and segregating when the between-donor standard deviation exceeded 5%. To diagnose cytomegalovirus status from the catalog of TCR beta chain sequences, a statistical classification framework was built. In a later analysis, TCR nucleotide sequences were compared against IMGT/GENE-DB human TR gene sequences so that V and J genes could be assigned. The TCRdist pipeline was used in a later analysis to assign CDR3 sequences and most-parsimonious VDJ recombination scenarios. In a later analysis, each TCR beta chain was defined by its CDR3 amino acid sequence together with its V-gene family, and reads without a unique V-gene family were excluded. In a later analysis, approximately 590 highly shared, low-generation-probability nucleotide sequences were removed to address suspected cross-contamination and a sequencing artifact. A later analysis calculated a clonal expansion index for each public chain from normalized within-repertoire ranks of inferred template counts. A later analysis computed generation probabilities with a VDJ recombination model fitted to out-of-frame rearrangements, and checked the results against IGoR. Hypergeometric tests were used in a later analysis to score TCR-TCR, TCR-HLA and TCR-CMV co-occurrence, with a repertoire-size bias correction applied to the TCR pairs. False discovery rates were estimated in a later analysis by permuting HLA or CMV assignments 20 times. In a later analysis, co-occurring TCRs were grouped with DBSCAN, and TCRdist sequence similarity was added when clustering was performed within HLA-allele-positive subsets. Repertoires with fewer than 30,000 or more than 120,000 public chains, plus five repertoires with anomalous nucleotide sharing, were excluded from co-occurrence clustering. The clones in this table, taken by TCRdb from immuneACCESS, are in-frame only. Not every clone is retained; where verified, under half of the shortfall comes from an unresolved V gene, and the cause of the rest is unknown. That table supplies the V and J calls and clone size; D and trimming were determined from the DNA. A total of 150,000 to 200,000 clones appear in this sample, 75% to 90% of them only once. About 9.3% of the sample comes from the top ten.

On this clone: The target of this receptor is not known. Per-base quality was not reported, and no clone a single base away is much larger than it.

This sequence was found in a man in his late teens or twenties in good health and CMV-seropositive. The sequenced sample was PBMCs.

The CDR3: CASSIRGPSLEAFF. The sequence in DNA is TGTGCCAGTAGTATTCGGGGTCCGAGCCTAGAAGCTTTCTTT. This chain is built from TRBV19 and TRBJ1-1, with the identity of the D gene unclear. The junction carries 16 bases between V and J, which are trimmed by 3 bases and 8 bases respectively. The germline V gene (reference sequence) yields LNHDA for CDR1 and SQIVND for CDR2. The CDR3 starts with the cysteine, ends with the phenylalanine, and has 14 residues. The DNA shown is the 42-base CDR3, in frame from base 1.